This T cell receptor beta chain was retrieved from a study of CD8+CD57+ T cells in acquired aplastic anemia. Profiling of TCR beta VDJ combinations and CDR3 sequences used genomic DNA as template. TCRdb called the reads again in MiXCR, with one record for every CDR3 protein. The table has about 420,000 distinct CDR3 sequences, 55% to 75% seen once; the top ten hold 4%. Study-level results: Controls and patients did not differ significantly in CD8+ Simpson's diversity.

In its sample, this clonotype was seen many times. Its antigen is unknown. J gave up 1 base and V 4 bases, and 10 bases lay outside the gene matches. Germline CDR1 SGHRS, CDR2 YFSETQ. The CDR3 has 16 amino acids. This chain joins TRBV5-1 and TRBJ2-7; 8 bases map to TRBD1. Sequencing was performed on sorted CD4+, CD8+, or CD8+CD57+ T cells (not recorded which) from PBMCs. This sequence was found in a human donor in good health, serving as a control. The CDR3 DNA is TGCGCCAGCAGCCGAGTACATACAGGGGGATCCTACGAGCAGTACTTC. Translating it yields CASSRVHTGGSYEQYF. Drawing the rest from reference TRBV5-1 and TRBJ2-7, the complete variable domain is KAGVTQTPRYLIKTRGQQVTLSCSPISGHRSVSWYQQTPGQGLQFLFEYFSETQRNKGNFPGRFSGRQFSNSRSEMNVSTLELGDSALYLCASSRVHTGGSYEQYFGPGTRLTVT.